The entry below gives a single TCR beta chain sequence along with its context. The CDR3 covers 12 residues. Per germline, CDR1 SEHNR and CDR2 FQNEAQ (reference sequence). V was cut by 6 bases and J by 6 bases, with 11 bases left in between. The protocol was immunoSEQ multiplex PCR, while the TCRdb copy is restricted to in-frame clones and leaves out a portion. The table records about 150,000 clones, 87% of them present only once. These data come from a study of radiation and T cells in renal cell carcinoma. Study-level background: Nephrectomy followed 15 Gy stereotactic body radiation by 4 weeks.

Time point in this sample: blood 2 weeks post-SBRT. Treatment denoted: 15 Gy SBRT to primary tumor, nephrectomy 4 weeks later. This sequence originates from a woman aged 45-60 years with renal cell carcinoma. This specimen was blood, taken from a patient whose treatment included radiotherapy and nephrectomy. This chain connects TRBV7-9 to TRBJ1-2, with D unclear. In DNA form, the CDR3 reads TGTGCCAGCAGGCGAGAGGGCGATGGCTACACCTTC. It yields the protein CASRREGDGYTF. Full variable domain (outside the CDR3, taken from reference TRBV7-9 and TRBJ1-2): DTGVSQNPRHKITKRGQNVTFRCDPISEHNRLYWYRQTLGQGPEFLTYFQNEAQLEKSRLLSDRFSAERPKGSFSTLEIQRTEQGDSAMYLCASRREGDGYTFGSGTRLTVV.